Each of the 19 T cell receptor beta chains below was sequenced from the same sample in a study of cytomegalovirus exposure and HLA in healthy donors. Primers: 60 Vbeta forward and 13 Jbeta reverse. Repertoires were generated with immunoSEQ multiplex PCR, while TCRdb's copy carries only in-frame clones and drops some. The sample yields approximately 190,000 clones, around 83% seen once. The sequenced sample was PBMCs. These receptors originate from a woman between 18 and 30 years old in good health and CMV-seronegative.

The V gene is TRBV18, the J gene TRBJ2-3, with 14 bases lining up with TRBD2. V shed 4 bases, J shed 1 base, and the junction held 4 bases outside the gene matches. The germline V gene encodes CDR1 KGHSH and CDR2 LQKENI. The length of the CDR3 is 17 residues. The CDR3 DNA is TGTGCCAGCTCACTCGGACTAGCGGGAGGTGGCACAGATACGCAGTATTTT. This encodes CASSLGLAGGGTDTQYF.

The chain combines TRBV4-1 with TRBJ1-1, with unresolved D. V shed 0 bases and J shed 1 base, with 9 bases lying between them. The germline V gene encodes CDR1 MGHRA and CDR2 YSYEKL. The CDR3 is 15 residues long. The CDR3 region is CASSQDRGGNTEAFF. CDR3 DNA: TGCGCCAGCAGCCAAGATCGGGGAGGGAACACTGAAGCTTTCTTT.

V is TRBV6-5 and J is TRBJ2-7; D is ambiguous. CDR1 and CDR2 from the germline V gene are MNHEY and SVGAGI. The CDR3 runs 11 residues. Trimming stripped 8 bases from V and 1 base from J, with 6 bases between. This CDR3 reads CASSQSYEQYF. The CDR3 DNA reads as TGTGCCAGCTCCCAATCCTACGAGCAGTACTTC.

This clone was found a few times. V gene TRBV6-1 combines with J gene TRBJ2-1; D is perhaps TRBD2 (6 bases). CDR1 is MNHNS and CDR2 is SASEGT in the germline V gene. CDR3 length: 15 amino acids. V was pared by 2 bases and J by 3 bases, with 11 bases between. The CDR3 region is CASSEWGELYNEQFF. The DNA for the CDR3 is TGTGCCAGCAGTGAATGGGGGGAGCTCTACAATGAGCAGTTCTTC.

The chain links TRBV5-1 to TRBJ2-1; D is undetermined. The CDR3 covers 13 residues. Per the germline V gene, CDR1 is SGHRS and CDR2 is YFSETQ. Trimming shortened V by 1 base and J by 2 bases, and 4 bases separated the two germline ends. The DNA of the CDR3 is TGCGCCAGCAGCTTGCTACCCTACAATGAGCAGTTCTTC. As protein: CASSLLPYNEQFF.

The rearrangement joins TRBV4-1 to TRBJ1-4, with D maybe TRBD1 (5 bases). This CDR3 region has 16 residues. Germline V lookup: CDR1 MGHRA, CDR2 YSYEKL. With 1 base removed from V and 6 bases from J, the gap between germline ends came to 15 bases. CDR3 nucleotide sequence: TGCGCCAGCAGCCAAGCCCTACAGGTATGGGATGAAAAACTGTTTTTT. Translating it yields CASSQALQVWDEKLFF.

This sequence joins TRBV27 and TRBJ2-6; D gene uncertain. In germline, CDR1 is MNHEY, CDR2 SMNVEV (reference sequence). The CDR3 consists of 15 residues. V was shortened by 5 bases and J by 0 bases, with 8 bases between the two germline ends. The CDR3 reads CASSKYSSGANVLTF. The DNA of the CDR3 is TGTGCCAGCAGTAAATACAGCTCTGGGGCCAACGTCCTGACTTTC.

The genes are TRBV5-1 and TRBJ1-1; TRBD1 matches 7 bases. Germline loops: CDR1 SGHRS, CDR2 YFSETQ. V gave up 7 bases and J gave up 1 base; unmatched junction bases: 4. This CDR3 spans 13 amino acids. The CDR3 DNA follows: TGCGCCAGCTTGACAGGGCCGAACACTGAAGCTTTCTTT. The encoded protein is CASLTGPNTEAFF.

This clone was seen once. This chain links TRBV5-1 with TRBJ2-1; 11 bases line up with TRBD2. CDR1 and CDR2 from the germline V gene are SGHRS and YFSETQ. This CDR3 has 17 residues. The V segment lost 0 bases and the J segment 4 bases; nucleotides outside the gene matches: 6. CDR3 protein: CASSLVVGTSGYNEQFF. In DNA form, the CDR3 reads TGCGCCAGCAGCTTGGTAGTTGGGACTAGCGGTTACAATGAGCAGTTCTTC.

The chain recombines TRBV28 with TRBJ2-1; 9 bases fit TRBD2. Germline V CDR1 and CDR2: MDHEN, SYDVKM. With V trimmed by 7 bases and J by 5 bases, 6 bases remained unmatched. The CDR3 has 14 amino acids. The DNA of the CDR3 is TGTGCCAGCATCCCGACTAGCGGACACAATGAGCAGTTCTTC. Encoded protein: CASIPTSGHNEQFF.

The chain uses TRBV28 and TRBJ1-5; the D gene is possibly TRBD1 (5 bases). Trimming took off 3 bases at V and 0 bases at J, with 15 bases between the two ends. This CDR3 region has 17 residues. Germline values: CDR1 MDHEN, CDR2 SYDVKM. The CDR3 coding sequence is TGTGCCAGCAGTTTTCTCCCGGGGGGGAATAGCAATCAGCCCCAGCATTTT. It codes for CASSFLPGGNSNQPQHF.

This chain links TRBV2 with TRBJ2-2; the match to TRBD2 covers 10 bases. The trim removed 7 bases at V and 5 bases at J, leaving 13 bases unmatched. The CDR3 runs to 17 residues. Germline loops: CDR1 SNHLY, CDR2 FYNNEI. The CDR3, as DNA: TGTGCCAGCATGGGCCCCCAACTAGCGGGACAAACCGGGGAGCTGTTTTTT. It is translated as CASMGPQLAGQTGELFF.

The rearrangement uses TRBV11-2 and TRBJ2-5; 11 nucleotides match TRBD2. The CDR3 loop spans 15 amino acids. Germline CDR1 and CDR2: SGHAT and FQNNGV. V lost 6 bases, J lost 5 bases, and 8 bases stayed unmatched. The CDR3 loop reads CASRMTSGMWETQYF. CDR3 coding DNA: TGTGCCAGCAGGATGACTAGCGGGATGTGGGAGACCCAGTACTTC.

V is TRBV10-3 and J is TRBJ1-1, with unresolved D. The germline gives CDR1 ENHRY, CDR2 SYGVKD. Trimming took 3 bases from V and 6 from J, leaving 14 bases between them. The CDR3 loop spans 14 amino acids. The CDR3, as DNA: TGTGCCATCAGTGACCAAGTAACAATCTCTGAAGCTTTCTTT. This encodes CAISDQVTISEAFF.

Remarks on this clone: One end of the junction varies from germline; a read error may be responsible. Different DNA sequences within this sample yield the same CDR3. The chain uses TRBV7-3 and TRBJ1-2; 8 nucleotides align to TRBD1. CDR3 length: 13 residues. CDR1 is SGHTA, CDR2 FQGTGA, per germline. The CDR3 sequence is CASSLWGTGGYTF. Here the CDR3 DNA reads TGTGCCAGCAGCTTATGGGGGACAGGCGGCTACACTTTC.

The rearrangement links TRBV9 to TRBJ1-5; a weak D match, TRBD1 (5 bases). Germline V gene data show CDR1 as SGDLS and CDR2 as YYNGEE. The CDR3 has 14 amino acids. V gave up 0 bases and J gave up 8 bases, with 12 bases separating them. CDR3 sequence (DNA): TGTGCCAGCAGCGTAGAAGAGGGAGGGGAGCCCCAGCATTTT. Protein product: CASSVEEGGEPQHF.

V and J are TRBV11-3 and TRBJ2-7, with 11 bases identical to TRBD1. Per the germline V gene, CDR1 is SGHNT and CDR2 is YENEEA. The CDR3 contains 18 residues. J gave up 2 bases and V 5 bases, and 14 bases lay outside the gene matches. CDR3 bases: TGTGCCAGCAGCCTCAACCTAAGCCGGGACAGGGGGACCTACGAGCAGTACTTC. Translated, it gives CASSLNLSRDRGTYEQYF.

The genes are TRBV18 and TRBJ2-7; D is ambiguous. This CDR3 is built from 13 residues. The ends were cut back, 2 bases at V and 7 bases at J, with 12 bases in the middle. Germline CDR1 is KGHSH and CDR2 is LQKENI. The CDR3 sequence: CASSPGPLEEQYF. The CDR3 bases are TGTGCCAGCTCACCAGGGCCTCTGGAAGAGCAGTACTTC.

The J gene is TRBJ2-1, the V gene TRBV11-3; D call uncertain. The germline gives CDR1 SGHNT, CDR2 YENEEA. This CDR3 region has 14 residues. V lost 1 base, J lost 7 bases, and 11 bases lay in between. CDR3 protein: CASSLAYTSNEQFF. CDR3 DNA sequence: TGTGCCAGCAGCTTAGCCTATACCTCGAATGAGCAGTTCTTC.